These 27 T cell receptor beta chains originate from one sample sequenced in a study of beta chain features in type 1 diabetes. Expressed TCRB transcripts got sequenced, as all isolated RNA was reverse transcribed. The data were produced by immunoSEQ multiplex PCR, yet TCRdb's version contains in-frame clones alone and is incomplete. The sample holds 300,000 to 350,000 clones; 8% are singletons and the top ten take approximately 0.44%. Sequencing was carried out using central memory CD4+ T cells from blood. Receptors were obtained from a woman under 30 in good health.

The rearrangement uses TRBV27 and TRBJ2-5; D is undetermined. The CDR3 length is 12 residues. Trimming stripped 6 bases from V and 5 bases from J, with 10 bases between. Germline V CDR1 and CDR2: MNHEY, SMNVEV (reference sequence). The CDR3 protein is CASSPLGETQYF. In DNA, the CDR3 is TGTGCCAGCAGCCCACTGGGCGAGACCCAGTACTTC.

This clone appeared a few times. The chain links TRBV5-1 to TRBJ1-2, with a tentative D call TRBD1 (6 bases). CDR3 length: 13 residues. Germline CDR1 SGHRS, CDR2 YFSETQ. Trimming shortened V by 1 base and J by 8 bases, and 12 bases separated the two germline ends. CDR3 DNA: TGCGCCAGCAGCTTGAACGGACAGACCGGCTACACCTTC. Encoded protein: CASSLNGQTGYTF.

V usage is TRBV25-1 and J usage is TRBJ2-7, with a possible D match to TRBD1 (6 bases). The CDR3 consists of 13 residues. The ends were cut back, 7 bases at V and 2 bases at J, with 12 bases in the middle. In germline, CDR1 is MGHDK, CDR2 SYGVNS. CDR3 sequence (DNA): TGTGCCAGCACAAAACAGGGAACCTACGAGCAGTACTTC. This gives the protein CASTKQGTYEQYF.

This clone was detected ten times or more. The V call is TRBV28, the J call TRBJ1-2; tentative D call: TRBD1 (6 bases). CDR3 length: 15 residues. V lost 3 bases and J 4 bases, leaving 15 bases between the germline ends. CDR1 is MDHEN and CDR2 is SYDVKM in the germline V gene. The CDR3: CASSLIPDSLYGYTF. For the CDR3, the DNA is TGTGCCAGCAGTTTGATCCCGGACAGCCTCTATGGCTACACCTTC.

The chain combines TRBV5-1 with TRBJ1-2; D is unclear. Germline values: CDR1 SGHRS, CDR2 YFSETQ. Trimming took 4 bases from V and 5 from J, leaving 12 bases between them. The CDR3 spans 13 residues. For the CDR3, the DNA is TGCGCCAGCAGCATCGGGATCGGGTATGGCTACACCTTC. Protein product: CASSIGIGYGYTF.

This clone has at least ten counts. The CDR3 reads CASSSYMNTEAFF. The CDR3, as DNA: TGTGCCAGCAGCAGTTACATGAACACTGAAGCTTTCTTT. The chain has TRBV19 and TRBJ1-1; D remains ambiguous. CDR3 length equals 13 residues. Germline V gene data show CDR1 as LNHDA and CDR2 as SQIVND (reference sequence). V lost 9 bases to trimming and J lost 0 bases, with 11 bases between them.

This clone was counted a few times. V gene TRBV14 combines with J gene TRBJ2-7; 7 nucleotides match TRBD2. V lost 1 base and J lost 2; bases outside the gene matches: 11. The CDR3 extends over 17 amino acids. Germline CDR1 and CDR2: SGHDN and FVKESK. Here the CDR3 reads CASSQGGGRVGTYEQYF. The DNA for the CDR3 is TGTGCCAGCAGCCAAGGGGGGGGACGAGTCGGTACCTACGAGCAGTACTTC.

This clone was found a few times. The V gene is TRBV2, the J gene TRBJ2-2; 7 positions match TRBD1. The V gene end was trimmed by 6 bases and the J gene end by 7 bases; junction bases not matched to a gene: 8. The germline gives CDR1 SNHLY, CDR2 FYNNEI. The CDR3 loop spans 14 amino acids. CDR3 loop: CASRPLTGHGELFF. In DNA, the CDR3 is TGTGCCAGCAGGCCACTGACAGGGCACGGGGAGCTGTTTTTT.

On this clone: The sample carries other DNA sequences with the same CDR3. The chain recombines TRBV27 with TRBJ1-3; possibly TRBD1 for D (5 bases). The germline gives CDR1 MNHEY, CDR2 SMNVEV (reference sequence). This CDR3 is 14 amino acids long. The V gene lost 2 bases and the J gene lost 4 bases, with 9 bases spanning the gap. For the CDR3, the DNA is TGTGCCAGCAGTTTAAGGGGCTCCGGAAACACCATATATTTT. Translating it yields CASSLRGSGNTIYF.

This clone was observed a few times. The junction departs from germline at one end; a sequencing error may be responsible. The chain recombines TRBV7-7 with TRBJ2-2, with D perhaps being TRBD1 or TRBD2 (5 bases each). Germline V CDR1 and CDR2: SSHAT, FNYEAQ (reference sequence). This CDR3 contains 16 residues. The CDR3 DNA reads TGTGCTAGCACCCCGACCGGGACCCCAGACACCGGGGAGCTGTTTTTT. Amino acid sequence: CASTPTGTPDTGELFF.

The V gene is TRBV4-3, the J gene TRBJ1-4; 9 nucleotides align to TRBD1. Germline CDR1 and CDR2: LGHNA and YSLEER. The CDR3 spans 14 residues. Trimming at V came to 3 bases and at J to 7 bases, leaving 3 bases not matched to a gene. This CDR3 is CASSQGQGGEKLFF. The CDR3 DNA follows: TGCGCCAGCAGCCAGGGACAGGGAGGTGAAAAACTGTTTTTT.

The chain's CDR3 is CASSPPGHTYEQYF. The CDR3, as DNA: TGTGCCAGTAGTCCCCCGGGACACACCTACGAGCAGTACTTC. The chain employs TRBV19 and TRBJ2-7; TRBD1 is a possible D gene (6 bases). The CDR3 is 14 residues long. Germline V CDR1 and CDR2: LNHDA, SQIVND (reference sequence). The V gene lost 5 bases and the J gene lost 2 bases, with 13 bases spanning the gap.

This clone was counted between two and nine times. The CDR3 loop is CASSPKTSGDTQYF. The CDR3 bases are TGTGCCAGCAGTCCCAAGACTAGCGGAGATACGCAGTATTTT. The chain links TRBV6-5 to TRBJ2-3; TRBD2 agrees at 9 bases. Germline V gene data show CDR1 as MNHEY and CDR2 as SVGAGI. V dropped 5 bases and J dropped 5; count of bases not matched to a gene: 5. The CDR3 spans 14 residues.

Many counts were recorded for this clone. The rearrangement uses TRBV7-9 and TRBJ2-7, with 8 bases aligning to TRBD1. Trimming removed 5 bases from V and 2 bases from J; junction bases left unmatched: 8. Per germline, CDR1 SEHNR and CDR2 FQNEAQ (reference sequence). The CDR3 contains 15 residues. CDR3 coding DNA: TGTGCCAGCAGCCCCCGGACAGGGCCTACCTACGAGCAGTACTTC. Translation gives CASSPRTGPTYEQYF. The full variable domain, its missing parts supplied by reference TRBV7-9 and TRBJ2-7, is DTGVSQNPRHKITKRGQNVTFRCDPISEHNRLYWYRQTLGQGPEFLTYFQNEAQLEKSRLLSDRFSAERPKGSFSTLEIQRTEQGDSAMYLCASSPRTGPTYEQYFGPGTRLTVT.

The genes are TRBV18 and TRBJ1-1; no definite D call. Between the trimmed V and J ends, which lost 3 bases and 0 bases, there was a span of 11 bases. The CDR3 loop spans 15 amino acids. The germline CDR1 and CDR2 sequences are KGHSH and LQKENI. As DNA, the CDR3 is TGTGCCAGCTCACCGTCCATAGGCATGAACACTGAAGCTTTCTTT. This codes for CASSPSIGMNTEAFF.

This sequence joins TRBV29-1 and TRBJ2-4, with D hard to call. Germline-derived CDR1 and CDR2 are SQVTM and ANQGSEA. Trimming shortened V by 4 bases and J by 0 bases, and 13 bases separated the two germline ends. The CDR3 is 15 amino acids. Here the CDR3 reads CSVGQTTRAKNIQYF. The CDR3 DNA is TGCAGCGTTGGCCAGACGACACGAGCCAAAAACATTCAGTACTTC.

The chain couples TRBV27 to TRBJ2-1; TRBD2 agrees at 12 bases. The CDR3 sequence is 19 residues long. The V gene end was trimmed by 8 bases and the J gene end by 2 bases; junction bases not matched to a gene: 16. Germline V lookup: CDR1 MNHEY, CDR2 SMNVEV (reference sequence). CDR3 sequence reads: CASSLRTSGITFAYNEQFF. CDR3 bases: TGTGCCAGCTCACTTCGGACTAGCGGGATCACGTTTGCCTACAATGAGCAGTTCTTC.

This clone was detected many times. This chain uses TRBV10-1 with TRBJ2-3; possible D gene TRBD2, 6 bases. V was cut by 6 bases and J by 3 bases, with 16 bases left in between. CDR3 length: 15 residues. Germline-derived CDR1 and CDR2 are WNHNN and SYGVQD (reference sequence). Written as DNA, the CDR3 is TGCGCCAGCAGAGCCGGGACTGGATCAACAGATACGCAGTATTTT. Amino acid sequence: CASRAGTGSTDTQYF.

This clone showed up just a few times. V gene TRBV6-5 combines with J gene TRBJ2-3; TRBD2 matches at 16 bases. This CDR3 has 15 residues. CDR1 is MNHEY and CDR2 is SVGAGI in the germline V gene. V shed 4 bases and J 12 bases; nucleotides not matched to a gene: 7. The CDR3 reads CASSFSGTSGRAQYF. The CDR3, as DNA: TGTGCCAGCAGTTTCTCCGGGACTAGCGGGAGGGCCCAGTATTTT.

This clone was picked up many times. The V call is TRBV28, the J call TRBJ2-7; 9 bases line up with TRBD2. This CDR3 spans 15 amino acids. After removal of 6 bases from V and 1 base from J, the junction contained 7 bases not matched to a gene. From germline, CDR1 is MDHEN and CDR2 SYDVKM. CDR3 coding DNA: TGTGCCAGCAGAGGGGAGACTAGCGGTTCCTACGAGCAGTACTTC. This encodes CASRGETSGSYEQYF.

The chain employs TRBV10-2 and TRBJ1-1, with 9 positions matching TRBD1. V was clipped by 5 bases and J by 0 bases; unmatched bases: 1. CDR1 WSHSY and CDR2 SAAADI come from the germline V gene. CDR3 length: 14 residues. This chain's CDR3 is CASSRDRVNTEAFF. Here the CDR3 DNA reads TGCGCCAGCAGTCGGGACAGGGTGAACACTGAAGCTTTCTTT.

There are a few counts of this clone. V and J are TRBV10-3 and TRBJ2-2; 7 nucleotides match TRBD2. Germline values: CDR1 ENHRY, CDR2 SYGVKD. The CDR3 spans 16 residues. V trimming: 2 bases; J trimming: 5 bases; junction bases outside the gene matches: 8. DNA for the CDR3: TGTGCCATCAGTGAGCGCGGGGGTATAGGGACCGGGGAGCTGTTTTTT. It translates to CAISERGGIGTGELFF.

The chain couples TRBV18 to TRBJ2-7; D remains unclear. V was cut by 3 bases and J by 5 bases, with 11 bases left in between. The CDR3 has 13 amino acids. The germline CDR1 and CDR2 sequences are KGHSH and LQKENI. The CDR3 sequence: CASSPALEHEQYF. CDR3 DNA sequence: TGTGCCAGCTCACCCGCGCTGGAACACGAGCAGTACTTC.

This clone was picked up many times. CDR3: CASSRDTYGYTF. DNA of the CDR3: TGTGCCAGCAGCCGGGACACTTACGGCTACACCTTC. The chain is built from TRBV14 and TRBJ1-2; D perhaps matches TRBD1 (6 bases). Germline V gene lookup returns CDR1 SGHDN and CDR2 FVKESK. This CDR3 contains 12 residues. The germline V and J ends were trimmed by 4 bases and 8 bases, with 11 bases remaining between them.

The chain carries TRBV4-2 and TRBJ2-5; D remains unclear. The CDR3 totals 14 residues. Looked up from germline, CDR1 is LGHNA and CDR2 is YNFKEQ. The V gene lost 2 bases and the J gene lost 1 base, with 8 bases spanning the gap. CDR3 sequence (DNA): TGTGCCAGCAGCCAAACCGACTTCCAAGAGACCCAGTACTTC. Its translation is CASSQTDFQETQYF.

This chain connects TRBV7-6 to TRBJ2-1; D possibly corresponds to TRBD2 (5 bases). V gave up 4 bases and J gave up 5 bases, with 9 bases separating them. Germline V CDR1 and CDR2: SGHVS, FNYEAQ. The CDR3 extends over 13 amino acids. CDR3 amino acids: CASSYTRNNEQFF. In nucleotides, the CDR3 is TGTGCCAGCAGCTACACTAGGAACAATGAGCAGTTCTTC.

The chain employs TRBV6-6 and TRBJ2-1; possible D gene TRBD2, 5 bases. CDR1 and CDR2 (germline): MNHNY, SVGAGI (reference sequence). Trimming pared 5 bases from V and 9 bases from J, leaving 14 bases between. There are 13 residues in the CDR3. CDR3 in amino acids: CASSQGLHLEQFF. In DNA form, the CDR3 reads TGTGCCAGCAGTCAAGGACTGCACCTTGAGCAGTTCTTC.